The 30 T cell receptor beta chains below all came from one sample that was sequenced in a study of blood T cells in healthy people across ages. The use of a sample-barcoded 5' primer and a J-beta primer mix characterized a second PCR of about 6 to 11 cycles. In TCRdb, the 5' RACE reads were re-called with MiXCR into one record per CDR3 protein. The data show around 2 million distinct CDR3 sequences, 35% to 50% seen once. The sample was blood. Source of these receptors: a human donor in good health.

The CDR3 loop is CSAWTGGVTEAFF. The DNA of the CDR3 is TGCAGTGCTTGGACAGGGGGGGTCACTGAAGCTTTCTTT. The gene calls are TRBV20-1 and TRBJ1-1; 10 bases agree with TRBD1. V shed 5 bases, J shed 4 bases, and the junction held 4 bases outside the gene matches. Germline CDR1 is DFQATT and CDR2 is SNEGSKA (reference sequence). CDR3 size: 13 residues.

Concerning this clonotype: Germline is not matched at one junction end, which may reflect a read error. This sequence joins TRBV14 and TRBJ2-5; D ambiguous. Germline CDR1 and CDR2: SGHDN and FVKESK. The CDR3 totals 15 residues. The CDR3 here is CVSSQDWWATETQYF. CDR3 DNA: TGTGTCAGCAGCCAAGATTGGTGGGCAACGGAGACCCAGTACTTC.

The V and J genes are TRBV20-1 and TRBJ2-7, with 8 nucleotides matching TRBD1. Per the germline V gene, CDR1 is DFQATT and CDR2 is SNEGSKA (reference sequence). The junction had 6 bases not matched to a gene; V was cut back by 5 bases and J by 3 bases. The CDR3 has 13 residues. Here the CDR3 DNA reads TGCAGTGCTGCGGGACAGGCACTCTACGAGCAGTACTTC. Translation: CSAAGQALYEQYF.

The chain is built from TRBV15 and TRBJ1-5, with D perhaps matching TRBD1 (6 bases). With 3 bases removed from V and 3 bases from J, the gap between germline ends came to 12 bases. The CDR3 is made up of 15 amino acids. The V gene's germline CDR1 is LNHNV and CDR2 YYDKDF (reference sequence). This CDR3 is CATSSGQSFNQPQHF. CDR3 nucleotides: TGTGCCACCAGCAGCGGACAGAGTTTCAATCAGCCCCAGCATTTT.

The chain recombines TRBV28 with TRBJ1-5; weak D call: TRBD1 (6 bases). This CDR3 is 17 amino acids long. Trimming shortened V by 6 bases and J by 0 bases, and 18 bases separated the two germline ends. Looked up from germline, CDR1 is MDHEN and CDR2 is SYDVKM. CDR3 sequence (DNA): TGTGCCAGCAGGCGTTCCTCCGGGACATATAGCAATCAGCCCCAGCATTTT. This gives the protein CASRRSSGTYSNQPQHF.

This clonotype was seen only once. This sequence joins TRBV5-6 and TRBJ1-1, with D hard to call. Germline V lookup: CDR1 SGHDT, CDR2 YYEEEE. V lost 3 bases and J 11 bases, leaving 14 bases between the germline ends. The CDR3 totals 12 residues. The CDR3: CASSYDPTEAFF. DNA of the CDR3: TGTGCCAGCAGCTATGACCCAACCGAGGCTTTCTTT.

This clonotype was counted ten times or more. The chain combines TRBV4-3 with TRBJ2-3; unclear D gene. Germline CDR1 reads LGHNA; CDR2 reads YSLEER. V gave up 0 bases and J gave up 5 bases, with 6 bases separating them. The CDR3 length is 13 residues. CDR3 coding DNA: TGCGCCAGCAGCCAAGAGGGTGGAGATACGCAGTATTTT. This codes for CASSQEGGDTQYF.

This clonotype was seen only once. The rearrangement links TRBV6-6 to TRBJ2-7; no reliable D call. The tail of the sequence fits TRBJ2-5 better, so the J call may be wrong. Germline CDR1 and CDR2: MNHNY and SVGAGI (reference sequence). The CDR3 extends over 14 amino acids. The CDR3 DNA sequence: TGTGCCAGCAGTTACCCGATCCCCCTTGAGACCCAGTACTTC. Translation gives CASSYPIPLETQYF.

This chain links TRBV10-3 with TRBJ2-3; TRBD2 matches at 8 bases. Losses at the gene ends were 3 bases for V and 0 bases for J; bases not matched to a gene: 8. The CDR3 totals 17 residues. CDR1 ENHRY and CDR2 SYGVKD come from the germline V gene. In DNA, the CDR3 is TGTGCCATCAGTGAAGAAGCGGGGGCCGTGAGCACAGATACGCAGTATTTT. Protein: CAISEEAGAVSTDTQYF.

In nucleotides, the CDR3 is TGTGCCAGCAGGAGTTCCTATGGCTACACCTTC. Translation gives CASRSSYGYTF. The V and J genes are TRBV6-4 and TRBJ1-2, with D unclear. Deletions cut 6 bases from V and 4 bases from J, with 6 bases between. This CDR3 has 11 residues. CDR1 is MRHNA, CDR2 SNTAGT, per germline.

The chain carries TRBV9 and TRBJ2-2; possibly TRBD2 for D (6 bases). V lost 0 bases and J 6 bases, leaving 15 bases between the germline ends. The CDR3 length is 16 residues. Germline values: CDR1 SGDLS, CDR2 YYNGEE. The CDR3, as DNA: TGTGCCAGCAGCGTAGAAGGTAGCGGCGGACCCGGGGAGCTGTTTTTT. Its protein product is CASSVEGSGGPGELFF.

The DNA for the CDR3 is TGCAGCGTTGCCCCCTCCGGAGCGAACACCGGGGAGCTGTTTTTT. Its translation is CSVAPSGANTGELFF. The V gene is TRBV29-1, the J gene TRBJ2-2; D is unclear. The CDR3 loop spans 15 amino acids. Trimming removed 4 bases from V and 0 bases from J, with 12 bases in between. Germline CDR1 SQVTM, CDR2 ANQGSEA.

This clonotype showed up just a few times. This rearrangement joins TRBV2 to TRBJ1-2; possible D gene TRBD1, 6 bases. Trimming shortened V by 1 base and J by 2 bases, and 14 bases separated the two germline ends. This CDR3 comprises 16 residues. CDR1 and CDR2 from the germline V gene are SNHLY and FYNNEI. DNA for the CDR3: TGTGCCAGCAGTGAAGTAGACAGGAGGGCCAACTATGGCTACACCTTC. Translated: CASSEVDRRANYGYTF.

The chain couples TRBV27 to TRBJ2-5, with D perhaps TRBD1 or TRBD2 (6 bases each). V dropped 0 bases and J dropped 5 bases, with 10 bases sitting between them. Germline values: CDR1 MNHEY, CDR2 SMNVEV (reference sequence). This CDR3 is built from 14 residues. CDR3 sequence: CASSLSGGMETQYF. CDR3 in DNA: TGTGCCAGCAGTTTATCCGGGGGCATGGAGACCCAGTACTTC.

A word on this clonotype: A junction boundary mismatches the germline segment, possibly from a read error. V and J are TRBV5-1 and TRBJ2-1, with unresolved D. The germline V gene encodes CDR1 SGHRS and CDR2 YFSETQ. The length of the CDR3 is 17 residues. Written as DNA, the CDR3 is TGCGCCAGCAACTTGGTCGGCGCCGCGAGCTCCTACAATGAGCAGTTCTTC. Encoded protein: CASNLVGAASSYNEQFF.

There are a few counts of this clonotype. The V call is TRBV7-9, the J call TRBJ1-2; D remains unclear. Germline V gene lookup returns CDR1 SEHNR and CDR2 FQNEAQ (reference sequence). The V end lost 5 bases, the J end lost 3 bases, and 16 bases lay between the germline ends. The CDR3 totals 15 residues. DNA for the CDR3: TGTGCCAGCAGCCCCTCAGGACGGCTTTACTATGGCTACACCTTC. Translated, it gives CASSPSGRLYYGYTF.

The chain recombines TRBV6-1 with TRBJ2-6; D might be TRBD1 (5 bases). Germline V gene lookup returns CDR1 MNHNS and CDR2 SASEGT. V was shortened by 6 bases and J by 4 bases, with 19 bases between the two germline ends. The CDR3 sequence is 17 residues long. CDR3 amino acids: CASSSAGYRTGANVLTF. In nucleotides, the CDR3 is TGTGCCAGCAGCTCCGCCGGATACAGGACCGGGGCCAACGTCCTGACTTTC.

The chain recombines TRBV4-1 with TRBJ1-1, with D maybe TRBD1 (5 bases). V lost 4 bases, J lost 6 bases, and 12 bases lay in between. The CDR3 totals 13 residues. The germline V gene has CDR1 MGHRA and CDR2 YSYEKL. The CDR3: CASSRVLGAEAFF. CDR3 bases: TGCGCCAGCAGCCGGGTGCTAGGGGCTGAAGCTTTCTTT.

This chain connects TRBV20-1 to TRBJ2-7; a weak D match, TRBD2 (5 bases). There are 14 residues in the CDR3. Germline assignment: CDR1 DFQATT and CDR2 SNEGSKA (reference sequence). V was trimmed by 4 bases and J by 3 bases, leaving 16 bases between them. This CDR3 reads CSATYSGLYYEQYF. Here the CDR3 DNA reads TGCAGTGCTACCTACAGCGGACTTTACTACGAGCAGTACTTC.

V gene TRBV4-1 combines with J gene TRBJ1-1; 9 positions match TRBD1. Germline CDR1 and CDR2: MGHRA and YSYEKL. The CDR3 is made up of 14 amino acids. Trimming took 4 bases from V and 7 from J; bases not matched to a gene: 7. CDR3 region: CASSLGQGVFEAFF. Here the CDR3 DNA reads TGCGCCAGCAGCCTGGGACAGGGCGTTTTTGAAGCTTTCTTT.

The V and J genes are TRBV20-1 and TRBJ2-1; weak D call: TRBD2 (6 bases). V was clipped by 5 bases and J by 5 bases, with 16 bases between them. Germline V lookup: CDR1 DFQATT, CDR2 SNEGSKA (reference sequence). This CDR3 spans 14 amino acids. CDR3 DNA: TGCAGTGCTCTAGAGCGCGGGATTCACAATGAGCAGTTCTTC. The encoded protein is CSALERGIHNEQFF.

V gene TRBV3-1 combines with J gene TRBJ1-1, with D perhaps TRBD1 (6 bases). Trimming stripped 0 bases from V and 5 bases from J, with 19 bases between. The CDR3 contains 17 residues. Germline CDR1 is LGHDT and CDR2 is YNNKEL (reference sequence). Here the CDR3 reads CASSQEAGRGTGTEAFF. The DNA for the CDR3 is TGTGCCAGCAGCCAAGAGGCGGGAAGGGGGACTGGGACTGAAGCTTTCTTT.

This chain links TRBV7-2 with TRBJ2-7; 12 positions match TRBD2. The J call may be wrong; the DNA end is better matched by TRBJ2-5. Per germline, CDR1 SGHTA and CDR2 FQGNSA. This CDR3 is 16 amino acids long. Here the CDR3 DNA reads TGTGCCAGCTCGACCCGCACTAGCGGGGGGCGGGTGACCCAGTACTTC. It encodes CASSTRTSGGRVTQYF.

This chain connects TRBV24-1 to TRBJ2-2; D possibly uses TRBD1 or TRBD2 (5 bases each). Germline CDR1 KGHDR, CDR2 SFDVKD. This CDR3 is 17 amino acids long. Between the trimmed V and J ends, which lost 0 bases and 5 bases, there was a span of 15 bases. In DNA form, the CDR3 reads TGTGCCACCAGTGATTTGCAGAGGGCAGGGAATACCGGGGAGCTGTTTTTT. Amino acids: CATSDLQRAGNTGELFF.

The chain carries TRBV6-5 and TRBJ2-1; D call uncertain. This CDR3 comprises 13 residues. The V end was cut by 2 bases, the J end by 5 bases, with 7 bases between. Germline CDR1 and CDR2: MNHEY and SVGAGI. The CDR3 DNA follows: TGTGCCAGCAGTTACGCCTTCCACAATGAGCAGTTCTTC. Its protein product is CASSYAFHNEQFF.

This clonotype turned up a few times. This sequence joins TRBV6-6 and TRBJ2-3, with 7 bases that match TRBD2. The V gene's germline CDR1 is MNHNY and CDR2 SVGAGI (reference sequence). Trimming removed 6 bases from V and 13 bases from J; junction bases left unmatched: 16. This CDR3 has 14 residues. As DNA, the CDR3 is TGTGCCAGCAGCCCGGAAAACCAGCGGGGACGGGAGTATTTT. It translates to CASSPENQRGREYF.

This clonotype was observed many times. This rearrangement joins TRBV28 to TRBJ2-6; tentative D call: TRBD1 (5 bases). Trimming took 5 bases from V and 0 from J, leaving 11 bases between them. This CDR3 spans 16 amino acids. In germline, CDR1 is MDHEN, CDR2 SYDVKM. CDR3 loop: CASSTGATSGANVLTF. CDR3 coding DNA: TGTGCCAGCAGTACAGGAGCTACCTCTGGGGCCAACGTCCTGACTTTC.

The chain combines TRBV5-5 with TRBJ1-1; D unclear. CDR1 SGHKS and CDR2 YYEKEE come from the germline V gene (reference sequence). The CDR3 contains 16 residues. Trimming left V 0 bases short and J 0 bases short, with 12 bases between. The CDR3 nucleotides are TGTGCCAGCAGCTTGGGTAGGAGGATTATGAACACTGAAGCTTTCTTT. Residues: CASSLGRRIMNTEAFF.

The CDR3 sequence: CASSQEVSRSYEQYF. In DNA form, the CDR3 reads TGCGCCAGCAGCCAAGAGGTCAGCAGGTCCTACGAGCAGTACTTC. The chain is built from TRBV4-3 and TRBJ2-7, with D unclear. V was pared by 0 bases and J by 1 base, with 10 bases between. The CDR3 loop spans 15 amino acids. Per the germline V gene, CDR1 is LGHNA and CDR2 is YSLEER.

The chain uses TRBV5-1 and TRBJ1-6; D unclear. The V end lost 1 base, the J end lost 0 bases, and 8 bases lay between the germline ends. Germline V gives CDR1 SGHRS, CDR2 YFSETQ. The CDR3 loop spans 16 amino acids. Here the CDR3 DNA reads TGCGCCAGCAGCTTGAGAGAACACTCCTATAATTCACCCCTCCACTTT. Residues: CASSLREHSYNSPLHF.